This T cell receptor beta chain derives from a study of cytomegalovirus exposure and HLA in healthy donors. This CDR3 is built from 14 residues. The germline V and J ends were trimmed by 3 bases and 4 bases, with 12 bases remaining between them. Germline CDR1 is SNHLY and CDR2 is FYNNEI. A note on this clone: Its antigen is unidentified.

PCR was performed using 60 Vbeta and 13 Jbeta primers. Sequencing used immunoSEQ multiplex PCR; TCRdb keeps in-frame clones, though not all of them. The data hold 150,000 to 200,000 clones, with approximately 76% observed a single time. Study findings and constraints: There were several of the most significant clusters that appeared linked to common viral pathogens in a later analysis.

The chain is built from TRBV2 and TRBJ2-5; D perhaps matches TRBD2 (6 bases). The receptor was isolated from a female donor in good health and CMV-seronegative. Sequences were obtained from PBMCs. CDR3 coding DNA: TGTGCCAGCAGTGACGCCCAGGGAGGAGAGACCCAGTACTTC. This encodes CASSDAQGGETQYF.